The text below deals with one T cell receptor beta chain. The record originates from a study of blood T cell repertoires in COVID-19. Across the whole study: Both acute and convalescent COVID-19 samples were obtained from the United States, Italy and Spain.

Here immunoSEQ multiplex PCR was the method, and the copy in TCRdb shows in-frame clones only, minus some. The sample gives under 250,000 clones, under 90% of which show up once; 4.8% is in the top ten. In germline, CDR1 is SGHKS, CDR2 YYEKEE (reference sequence). The CDR3 sequence is 14 residues long. Trimming pared 0 bases from V and 9 bases from J, leaving 15 bases between. Membership in each cohort depended on participant-reported clinical history. The chain carries TRBV5-5 and TRBJ1-2; no reliable D call. Sequencing was carried out using PBMCs or T cells enriched from blood (not recorded which). The clonotype was recovered from a woman in her fifties or sixties who had been exposed to COVID-19. CDR3 DNA sequence: TGTGCCAGCAGCTTGGAAGCCCCTCCGAGGAGCTACACCTTC. This encodes CASSLEAPPRSYTF.